Listed here are 24 T cell receptor beta chains from one sample, sequenced in a study of response to subunit inactivated influenza vaccine. TCRdb analysed the RT-PCR reads with MiXCR anew, one entry per CDR3 protein. The repertoire consists of about 540,000 distinct CDR3 sequences, with roughly a quarter occurring once and the leading ten covering 2.5% to 3%. Another study also made use of these data, one on T cells expressing NK-cell markers. That paper states: cDNA encoding TCR beta was synthesized via 5'RACE template switching incorporating UMIs.

Sample: CD4+ T cells sorted from PBMCs, taken approximately 13 days after vaccination. The source of these receptors is a man aged 45-65 years who received an inactivated influenza vaccine.

The chain uses TRBV9 and TRBJ2-1; 12 nucleotides match TRBD2. Per the germline V gene, CDR1 is SGDLS and CDR2 is YYNGEE. The CDR3 contains 16 residues. V lost 4 bases to trimming and J lost 8 bases; unmatched junction nucleotides: 10. CDR3 DNA sequence: TGTGCCAGCAGCAACGCACTAGCGGGAGGTCAGGATGAGCAGTTCTTC. Its translation is CASSNALAGGQDEQFF.

The genes are TRBV7-3 and TRBJ2-2, with D possibly TRBD1 on 6 matching bases. Germline CDR1 and CDR2: SGHTA and FQGTGA. The CDR3 sequence is 16 residues long. With 1 base removed from V and 5 bases from J, the gap between germline ends came to 14 bases. CDR3 residues: CASSLNARGGTGELFF. As DNA, the CDR3 is TGTGCCAGCAGCTTAAACGCCCGAGGGGGTACCGGGGAGCTGTTTTTT.

The V gene is TRBV13, the J gene TRBJ2-4; no clear D gene. V was pared by 5 bases and J by 4 bases, with 15 bases between. The CDR3 consists of 15 residues. Germline lookup yields CDR1 PRHDT and CDR2 FYEKMQ (reference sequence). Written as DNA, the CDR3 is TGTGCCAGCAGCCGGCTGGGTGAAACGAAAAACATTCAGTACTTC. Its translation: CASSRLGETKNIQYF.

DNA for the CDR3: TGTGCCAGCAGCTACGGACTAGCGGGAGTGGAGACCCAGTACTTC. Protein: CASSYGLAGVETQYF. The gene calls are TRBV7-2 and TRBJ2-5; 13 nucleotides match TRBD2. The CDR3 has 15 amino acids. The germline V gene has CDR1 SGHTA and CDR2 FQGNSA. V lost 4 bases and J lost 5; bases outside the gene matches: 4.

This chain connects TRBV12-3 or TRBV12-4 to TRBJ1-4; D unclear. The CDR3 runs to 15 residues. Trimming removed 6 bases from V and 0 bases from J, with 11 bases in between. CDR3 nucleotide sequence: TGTGCCAGCAGGTGGGGAGGTACAACTAATGAAAAACTGTTTTTT. It specifies CASRWGGTTNEKLFF.

This clonotype was observed a few times. Here the CDR3 reads CASSARTGVEQYF. The CDR3 DNA follows: TGTGCCAGCAGTGCCCGAACAGGGGTCGAGCAGTACTTC. The chain is built from TRBV12-3 or TRBV12-4 and TRBJ2-7, with 7 bases that match TRBD1. This CDR3 spans 13 amino acids. After removal of 5 bases from V and 6 bases from J, the junction contained 7 bases not matched to a gene.

This clonotype was recorded a few times. The chain joins TRBV6-5 to TRBJ2-1, with TRBD1 matching 11 bases. Germline V gene lookup returns CDR1 MNHEY and CDR2 SVGAGI. The CDR3 has 14 residues. Unmatched junction bases numbered 3, after V lost 4 bases and J lost 7 bases. CDR3 loop: CASSWGTGGNEQFF. The CDR3 bases are TGTGCCAGCAGTTGGGGGACAGGGGGGAATGAGCAGTTCTTC.

This clonotype was detected only a few times. The rearrangement joins TRBV27 to TRBJ1-6; D is unresolved. The V end was cut by 4 bases, the J end by 1 base, with 11 bases between. CDR3 size: 16 residues. Germline CDR1 is MNHEY and CDR2 is SMNVEV (reference sequence). CDR3 sequence (DNA): TGTGCCAGCAGTTACGGACGGGGTTCCTATAATTCACCCCTCCACTTT. Protein: CASSYGRGSYNSPLHF.

This clonotype was counted between two and nine times. The V gene is TRBV7-9, the J gene TRBJ1-3; a weak D match, TRBD1 (6 bases). Germline V CDR1 and CDR2: SEHNR, FQNEAQ (reference sequence). The CDR3 length is 13 residues. This chain's CDR3 is CAGGRRSGNTIYF. Written as DNA, the CDR3 is TGTGCTGGGGGCCGCCGCTCTGGAAACACCATATATTTT.

The chain employs TRBV10-3 and TRBJ2-1, with D maybe TRBD1 (5 bases). Trimming removed 4 bases from V and 7 bases from J, with 17 bases in between. Germline assignment: CDR1 ENHRY and CDR2 SYGVKD. This CDR3 is 15 amino acids long. Written as DNA, the CDR3 is TGTGCCATCAGTGGGCCCCCGAACGCAGGGAATGAGCAGTTCTTC. It is translated as CAISGPPNAGNEQFF.

V is TRBV7-2 and J is TRBJ2-7; D gene uncertain. Germline values: CDR1 SGHTA, CDR2 FQGNSA. The V and J ends lost 2 bases and 4 bases respectively, with 12 bases between them. CDR3 length: 14 residues. CDR3 DNA sequence: TGTGCCAGCAGCTTATCCCCTGCAGGATACGAGCAGTACTTC. Protein: CASSLSPAGYEQYF.

The chain uses TRBV20-1 and TRBJ2-7; 8 positions agree with TRBD1. In germline, CDR1 is DFQATT, CDR2 SNEGSKA (reference sequence). Unmatched junction bases numbered 7, after V lost 5 bases and J lost 4 bases. There are 13 residues in the CDR3. The CDR3 region is CSALTGGTYEQYF. The CDR3 DNA follows: TGCAGTGCTTTAACAGGGGGTACTTACGAGCAGTACTTC.

V and J are TRBV2 and TRBJ2-1, with 10 bases lining up with TRBD2. CDR3 size: 15 residues. The germline V gene encodes CDR1 SNHLY and CDR2 FYNNEI. Trimming at V came to 3 bases and at J to 4 bases, leaving 3 bases not matched to a gene. CDR3 amino acids: CASSEERGGYNEQFF. CDR3 nucleotides: TGTGCCAGCAGTGAGGAGCGGGGGGGTTACAATGAGCAGTTCTTC.

CDR3 residues: CASSLLGSSRGETQYF. The CDR3 DNA sequence: TGTGCCAGCAGCTTACTCGGATCCTCCAGGGGGGAGACCCAGTACTTC. The chain combines TRBV7-2 with TRBJ2-5; 7 nucleotides align to TRBD1. Germline lookup yields CDR1 SGHTA and CDR2 FQGNSA. CDR3 size: 16 residues. After removal of 2 bases from V and 5 bases from J, the junction contained 11 bases not matched to a gene.

The genes are TRBV5-6 and TRBJ1-1; the D gene is possibly TRBD1 (5 bases). V lost 1 base and J 5 bases, leaving 9 bases between the germline ends. CDR1 and CDR2 (germline): SGHDT, YYEEEE. The CDR3 runs to 13 residues. The CDR3 nucleotides read TGTGCCAGCAGCTTGAAGGGGTGGACTGAAGCTTTCTTT. Its protein is CASSLKGWTEAFF.

This clonotype showed up many times. The CDR3 reads CASSLGRTGVRDTQYF. CDR3 in DNA: TGTGCCAGCAGTTTAGGCCGGACAGGTGTGAGGGATACGCAGTATTTT. This rearrangement joins TRBV12-3 or TRBV12-4 to TRBJ2-3; 7 bases are a match to TRBD1. Germline trimming cut 1 base from V and 6 bases from J; bases unmatched to any gene: 10. The CDR3 sequence is 16 residues long.

This clonotype has more than one count but fewer than ten. The rearrangement uses TRBV29-1 and TRBJ1-1, with TRBD1 as a possible D gene (5 bases). CDR3 length: 14 residues. Germline CDR1 SQVTM, CDR2 ANQGSEA. V was trimmed by 6 bases and J by 0 bases, leaving 14 bases between them. CDR3 region: CSVAMGGVNTEAFF. CDR3 coding DNA: TGCAGCGTCGCCATGGGGGGTGTGAACACTGAAGCTTTCTTT.

The table lists this clonotype with a few counts. The J gene is TRBJ2-3, the V gene TRBV28; 7 bases match TRBD2. After removal of 3 bases from V and 4 bases from J, the junction contained 4 bases not matched to a gene. The CDR3 totals 14 residues. CDR1 and CDR2 from the germline V gene are MDHEN and SYDVKM. The DNA for the CDR3 is TGTGCCAGCAGTTTGCCTAGCGGCGCAGATACGCAGTATTTT. It specifies CASSLPSGADTQYF.

This clonotype has more than one count but fewer than ten. CDR3 coding DNA: TGCAGTGCTAGAGGCCAGGGGGGGAAATCCTACGAGCAGTACTTC. Its translation: CSARGQGGKSYEQYF. The chain couples TRBV20-1 to TRBJ2-7; D may correspond to TRBD1 or TRBD2 (7 bases each). The germline V gene has CDR1 DFQATT and CDR2 SNEGSKA (reference sequence). V lost 1 base and J 1 base, leaving 14 bases between the germline ends. The CDR3 has 15 amino acids.

The sample holds a few counts of this clonotype. The chain employs TRBV29-1 and TRBJ2-3; TRBD2 aligns across 7 bases. CDR3 size: 16 residues. Trimming took 0 bases from V and 3 from J; bases not matched to a gene: 9. Germline-derived CDR1 and CDR2 are SQVTM and ANQGSEA. Here the CDR3 DNA reads TGCAGCGTTGAAGATGAGCGGACTAGAGGGACAGATACGCAGTATTTT. It specifies CSVEDERTRGTDTQYF.

This clonotype was found once. The chain couples TRBV7-2 to TRBJ1-1; no firm D call. The germline V gene encodes CDR1 SGHTA and CDR2 FQGNSA. V lost 2 bases to trimming and J lost 4 bases, with 14 bases between them. This CDR3 is 15 amino acids long. CDR3 nucleotide sequence: TGTGCCAGCAGCTTACTTGGGAGACGAGGCACTGAAGCTTTCTTT. Protein sequence: CASSLLGRRGTEAFF.

The V call is TRBV14, the J call TRBJ1-4, with D possibly TRBD1 on 6 matching bases. The germline CDR1 and CDR2 sequences are SGHDN and FVKESK. Trimming left V 3 bases short and J 7 bases short, with 15 bases between. The CDR3 covers 15 residues. The CDR3 DNA sequence: TGTGCCAGCAGCCACCGGGGGGCACAGAGTGAAAAACTGTTTTTT. Translated, it gives CASSHRGAQSEKLFF.

J is TRBJ2-5 and V is TRBV9; 7 nucleotides line up with TRBD1. J was trimmed by 13 bases and V by 0 bases; bases with no gene match: 9. The CDR3 extends over 13 amino acids. The V gene's germline CDR1 is SGDLS and CDR2 YYNGEE. CDR3 protein: CASSVVRGQWGYF. The CDR3 region has the DNA TGTGCCAGCAGCGTAGTAAGGGGGCAGTGGGGGTACTTC.

For this clonotype: Germline is not matched at one junction end, which may reflect a read error. The V gene is TRBV6-1, the J gene TRBJ1-2, with D maybe TRBD1 (6 bases). This CDR3 spans 12 amino acids. Germline assignment: CDR1 MNHNS and CDR2 SASEGT. This CDR3 reads CASREDRTLNTF. In DNA form, the CDR3 reads TGTGCCAGCAGGGAAGACAGGACCCTAAACACCTTC.